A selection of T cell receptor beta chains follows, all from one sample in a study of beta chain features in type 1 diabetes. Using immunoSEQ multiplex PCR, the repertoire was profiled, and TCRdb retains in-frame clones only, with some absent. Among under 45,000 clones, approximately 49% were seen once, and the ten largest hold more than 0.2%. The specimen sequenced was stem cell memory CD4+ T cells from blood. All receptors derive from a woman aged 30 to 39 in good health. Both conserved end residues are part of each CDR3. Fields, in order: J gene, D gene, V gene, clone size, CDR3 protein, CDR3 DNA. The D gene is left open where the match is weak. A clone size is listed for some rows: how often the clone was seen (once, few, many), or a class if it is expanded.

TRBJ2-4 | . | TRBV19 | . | CASSIQAAKNIQYF | TGTGCCAGTAGTATTCAAGCAGCCAAAAACATTCAGTACTTC
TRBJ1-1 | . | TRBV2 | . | CASSPRDRTNTEAFF | TGTGCCAGCAGTCCGAGAGACAGGACGAACACTGAAGCTTTCTTT
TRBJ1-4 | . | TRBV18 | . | CASSPGPGSEKLFF | TGTGCCAGCTCACCAGGCCCGGGGAGTGAAAAACTGTTTTTT
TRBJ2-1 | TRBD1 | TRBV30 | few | CAWKRTQGSPRTNEQFF | TGTGCCTGGAAACGAACACAGGGGTCCCCCCGGACGAATGAGCAGTTCTTC
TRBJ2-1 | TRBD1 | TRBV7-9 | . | CASSPGDRDNEQFF | TGTGCCAGCAGCCCGGGGGACAGGGACAATGAGCAGTTCTTC
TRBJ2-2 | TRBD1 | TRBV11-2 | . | CASSPAGTGSYTGELFF | TGTGCCAGCAGCCCGGCCGGGACAGGCTCGTACACCGGGGAGCTGTTTTTT
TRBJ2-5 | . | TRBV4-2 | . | CASSLMVDLRVEETQYF | TGTGCCAGCAGCCTTATGGTAGATTTGCGTGTCGAAGAGACCCAGTACTTC
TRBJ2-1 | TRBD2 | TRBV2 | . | CASSPRFSGTSGNEQFF | TGTGCCAGCAGCCCACGTTTCTCCGGGACTAGCGGCAATGAGCAGTTCTTC
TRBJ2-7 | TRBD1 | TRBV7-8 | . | CASIVDRNSEQYF | TGTGCCAGCATCGTGGACAGGAATAGCGAGCAGTACTTC
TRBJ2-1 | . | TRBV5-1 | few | CASSLTGTYNEQFF | TGCGCCAGCAGCTTGACCGGGACCTACAATGAGCAGTTCTTC
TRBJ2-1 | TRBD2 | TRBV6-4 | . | CASSDVRLAGIDEQFF | TGTGCCAGCAGTGATGTCAGACTAGCGGGTATCGATGAGCAGTTCTTC
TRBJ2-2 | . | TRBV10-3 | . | CAISESGQGSANTGELFF | TGTGCCATCAGTGAGTCTGGTCAGGGAAGCGCGAACACCGGGGAGCTGTTTTTT
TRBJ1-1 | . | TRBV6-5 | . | CASSYSRQTNTEAFF | TGTGCCAGCAGTTACTCGAGGCAGACGAACACTGAAGCTTTCTTT
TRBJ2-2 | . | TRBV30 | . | CAWSGNYWVATGELFF | TGTGCCTGGAGTGGAAACTACTGGGTGGCCACCGGGGAGCTGTTTTTT
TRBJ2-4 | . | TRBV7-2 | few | CASSLRQGRNIQYF | TGTGCCAGCAGCTTAAGGCAGGGCCGAAACATTCAGTACTTC
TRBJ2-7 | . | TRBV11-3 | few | CASSAQGHEQYF | TGTGCCAGCAGCGCACAGGGTCACGAGCAGTACTTC
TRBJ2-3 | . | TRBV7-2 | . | CASSRGQSTDTQYF | TGTGCCAGCAGCCGCGGACAGAGCACAGATACGCAGTATTTT
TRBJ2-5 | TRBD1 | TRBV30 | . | CAWSVQGETQYF | TGTGCCTGGAGTGTACAGGGGGAGACCCAGTACTTC
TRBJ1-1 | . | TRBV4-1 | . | CASSQVGSGTPPFF | .
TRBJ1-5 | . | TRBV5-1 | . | CASSFGGSSNQPQHF | TGCGCCAGCAGCTTCGGAGGATCAAGCAATCAGCCCCAGCATTTT
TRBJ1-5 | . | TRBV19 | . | CASSLEGVGQPQHF | TGTGCCAGTAGTCTCGAGGGGGTCGGGCAGCCCCAGCATTTT
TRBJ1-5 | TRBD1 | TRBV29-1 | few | CSVGDRVGQPQHF | TGCAGCGTTGGGGACAGGGTGGGACAGCCCCAGCATTTT
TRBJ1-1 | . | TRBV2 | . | CASSEFLAGPGTEAFF | TGTGCCAGCAGTGAATTTCTAGCAGGCCCAGGAACTGAAGCTTTCTTT